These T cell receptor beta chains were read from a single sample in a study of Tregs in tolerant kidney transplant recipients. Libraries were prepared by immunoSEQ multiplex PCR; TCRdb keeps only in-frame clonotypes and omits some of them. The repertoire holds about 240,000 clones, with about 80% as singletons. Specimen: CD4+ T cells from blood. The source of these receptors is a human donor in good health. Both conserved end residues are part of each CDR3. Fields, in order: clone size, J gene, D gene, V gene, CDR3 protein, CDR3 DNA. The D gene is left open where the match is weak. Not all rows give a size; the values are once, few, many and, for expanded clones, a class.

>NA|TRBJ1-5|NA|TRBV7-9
CASSETGNNQPQHF
TGTGCCAGCAGCGAGACAGGAAACAATCAGCCCCAGCATTTT
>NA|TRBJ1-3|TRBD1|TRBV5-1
CASSLWTGGGNTIYF
TGCGCCAGCAGCTTGTGGACAGGGGGTGGAAACACCATATATTTT
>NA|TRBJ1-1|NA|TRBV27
CASSLLGGKVNTEAFF
TGTGCCAGCAGTTTACTTGGGGGGAAGGTGAACACTGAAGCTTTCTTT
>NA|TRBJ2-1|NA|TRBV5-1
CASSPGTSNPYNEQFF
TGCGCCAGCAGCCCCGGGACTTCGAACCCCTACAATGAGCAGTTCTTC
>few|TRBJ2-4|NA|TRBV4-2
CASSQDGLAKNIQYF
TGTGCCAGCAGCCAAGATGGGCTAGCCAAAAACATTCAGTACTTC
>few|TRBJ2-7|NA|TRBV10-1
CASSDGSPGPQYF
TGCGCCAGCAGTGACGGGTCCCCTGGGCCGCAGTACTTC
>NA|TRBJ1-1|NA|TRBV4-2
CASSQETLNTEAFF
TGTGCCAGCAGCCAGGAGACATTGAACACTGAAGCTTTCTTT
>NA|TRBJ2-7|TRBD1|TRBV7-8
CASSLDRGKYEQYF
TGTGCCAGCAGCTTAGACAGGGGGAAATACGAGCAGTACTTC
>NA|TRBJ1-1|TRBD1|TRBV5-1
CASSATGDTEAFF
TGCGCCAGCAGCGCGACAGGGGACACTGAAGCTTTCTTT
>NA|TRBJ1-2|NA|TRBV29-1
CSVEVGLNYGYTF
TGCAGCGTTGAAGTTGGCCTTAACTATGGCTACACCTTC
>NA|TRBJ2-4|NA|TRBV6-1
CASSLGRGKNIQYF
TGTGCCAGCAGCTTAGGTAGGGGCAAAAACATTCAGTACTTC
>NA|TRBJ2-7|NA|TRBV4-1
CASSQENREHEQYF
TGCGCCAGCAGCCAAGAGAATAGGGAGCACGAGCAGTACTTC
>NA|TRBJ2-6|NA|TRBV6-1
CASSEALQSGANVLTF
TGTGCCAGCAGTGAAGCGCTGCAATCTGGGGCCAACGTCCTGACTTTC
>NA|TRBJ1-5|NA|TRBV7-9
CASSLGVYNQPQHF
TGTGCCAGCAGCCTCGGGGTTTACAATCAGCCCCAGCATTTT
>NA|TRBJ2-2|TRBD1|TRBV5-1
CASSLGPRTGGTGELFF
TGCGCCAGCAGCTTGGGCCCGAGGACAGGGGGCACCGGGGAGCTGTTTTTT
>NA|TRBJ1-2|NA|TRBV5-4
CASSLTSFEDYGYTF
TGTGCCAGCAGCTTGACCTCCTTCGAGGACTATGGCTACACCTTC
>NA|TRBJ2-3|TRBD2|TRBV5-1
CASSLVPAGGGTDTQYF
TGCGCCAGCAGCTTGGTACCCGCGGGAGGAGGCACAGATACGCAGTATTTT
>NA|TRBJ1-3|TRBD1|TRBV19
CASSRTQGAKAGNTIYF
TGTGCCAGTAGTAGAACACAGGGGGCCAAGGCTGGAAACACCATATATTTT
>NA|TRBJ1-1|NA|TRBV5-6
CASSLLGSGEVQSAFF
TGTGCCAGCAGCCTGCTTGGTTCAGGGGAAGTCCAATCCGCTTTCTTT
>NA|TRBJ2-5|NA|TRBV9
CASSVDTTLGQETQYF
TGTGCCAGCAGCGTAGATACCACGCTCGGTCAAGAGACCCAGTACTTC
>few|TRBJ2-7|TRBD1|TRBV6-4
CASSDGTGSYEQYF
TGTGCCAGCAGTGACGGGACAGGGTCCTACGAGCAGTACTTC
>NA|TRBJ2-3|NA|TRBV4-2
CASSQDSGTADTQYF
TGTGCCAGCAGCCAAGACTCAGGTACCGCAGATACGCAGTATTTT
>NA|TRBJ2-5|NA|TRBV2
CASSDRREETQYF
TGTGCCAGCAGTGACCGTAGGGAAGAGACCCAGTACTTC
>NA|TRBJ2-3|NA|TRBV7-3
CASSSAGTANTDTQYF
TGTGCCAGCAGCTCCGCCGGGACGGCAAACACAGATACGCAGTATTTT
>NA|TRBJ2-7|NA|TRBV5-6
CASSRTVGEQYF
TGTGCCAGCAGCCGGACAGTCGGCGAGCAGTACTTC
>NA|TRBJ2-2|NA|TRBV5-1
CASSLDGYRTGELFF
TGCGCCAGCAGCTTGGATGGCTATCGGACCGGGGAGCTGTTTTTT
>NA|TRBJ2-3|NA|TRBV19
CASMVLGDSGTDTQYF
TGTGCCAGTATGGTCTTGGGAGACAGCGGCACAGATACGCAGTATTTT
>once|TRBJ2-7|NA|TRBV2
CASSAQGLGEQYF
TGTGCCAGCAGCGCCCAGGGGTTAGGCGAGCAGTACTTC
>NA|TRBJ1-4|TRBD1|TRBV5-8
CASSFGQALNEKLFF
TGTGCCAGCAGCTTCGGACAGGCCCTGAATGAAAAACTGTTTTTT
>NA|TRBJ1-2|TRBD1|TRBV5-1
CASSLGRQGSSGYTF
TGCGCCAGCAGCTTGGGGAGACAGGGTTCCAGCGGCTACACCTTC
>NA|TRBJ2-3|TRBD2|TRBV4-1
CASSPTGGGGTDTQYF
TGCGCCAGCAGCCCGACGGGCGGGGGGGGCACAGATACGCAGTATTTT
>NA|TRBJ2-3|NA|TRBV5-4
CASSLGDGPTQYF
TGTGCCAGCAGCTTGGGGGACGGGCCTACGCAGTATTTT
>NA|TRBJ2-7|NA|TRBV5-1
CASSLAAVTYEQYF
TGCGCCAGCAGCTTGGCCGCCGTTACCTACGAGCAGTACTTC
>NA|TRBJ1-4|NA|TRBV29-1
CSVLRGGSSEKLFF
TGCAGCGTCCTGAGGGGGGGCTCCAGCGAAAAACTGTTTTTT
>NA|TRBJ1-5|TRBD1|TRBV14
CASSRQGQPQHF
TGTGCCAGCAGCCGACAGGGGCAGCCCCAGCATTTT
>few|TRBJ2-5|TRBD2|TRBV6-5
CASNRLAGKETQYF
TGTGCCAGCAACCGACTAGCGGGTAAAGAGACCCAGTACTTC
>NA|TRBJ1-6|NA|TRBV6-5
CASSERQGYSPLHF
TGTGCCAGCAGTGAGCGGCAGGGGTATTCACCCCTCCACTTT